This TCR beta chain was identified in a study of T cells in Graves' hyperthyroidism and ophthalmopathy. Regions amplified from RNA transcripts were the TCR beta CDR3 regions. With the HTBI primer set, the TCR CDR3 went through a first round of RT-PCR. TCRdb used MiXCR to reprocess the multiplex PCR reads, holding one entry per CDR3 protein. The sample consists of under 400,000 distinct CDR3 sequences, roughly 20% of them appearing once. This sample holds PBMCs from 9.5 to 10 ml fresh peripheral blood. This sequence originates from a woman aged 45-60 years with Graves' hyperthyroidism. Sequencing was done on a sample of blood.

CDR3 DNA sequence: TGCAGTGCTAAGACACCCCCGGGACAAACAACTAGCACAGATACGCAGTATTTT. Amino acids: CSAKTPPGQTTSTDTQYF. The chain employs TRBV20-1 and TRBJ2-3, with D maybe TRBD1 (6 bases). The CDR3 is made up of 18 amino acids. The germline V gene has CDR1 DFQATT and CDR2 SNEGSKA (reference sequence). The V end lost 4 bases, the J end lost 0 bases, and 23 bases lay between the germline ends.